This TCR beta chain derives from a study of metastatic and nonmetastatic thyroid tumors. Thyroid surgery took place with no prior treatment in any patient. Study processing details: Building a distant-metastasis classifier for papillary thyroid cancer drew on CDR3 differences across clinicopathological groups. Using MiXCR, TCRdb reanalyzed the PCR reads. TCRdb, not the original authors, processed these V and J calls. The sample lists fewer than 40,000 clones; 15% to 20% were seen once. Germline CDR1 and CDR2: SGHAT and FQNNGV. Trimming shortened V by 5 bases and J by 1 base, and 11 bases separated the two germline ends. The length of the CDR3 is 14 residues. This clone was counted ten times or more. Its specificity is not known. General observations from the study: Reported TCR beta diversity, measured in blood and tumor, was significantly higher for malignant thyroid tumors than for benign nodules.

This TCR was recovered from a male donor with papillary thyroid cancer or a benign thyroid nodule (not recorded which). Some clones in this sample may be carry-over from other donors' samples. The rearrangement joins TRBV11-2 to TRBJ1-2, with D perhaps matching TRBD1 (5 bases). Sequenced input: blood. CDR3 nucleotides: TGTGCCAGCAGCCTGGACACCCTTAACTATGGCTACACCTTC. Encoded protein: CASSLDTLNYGYTF.